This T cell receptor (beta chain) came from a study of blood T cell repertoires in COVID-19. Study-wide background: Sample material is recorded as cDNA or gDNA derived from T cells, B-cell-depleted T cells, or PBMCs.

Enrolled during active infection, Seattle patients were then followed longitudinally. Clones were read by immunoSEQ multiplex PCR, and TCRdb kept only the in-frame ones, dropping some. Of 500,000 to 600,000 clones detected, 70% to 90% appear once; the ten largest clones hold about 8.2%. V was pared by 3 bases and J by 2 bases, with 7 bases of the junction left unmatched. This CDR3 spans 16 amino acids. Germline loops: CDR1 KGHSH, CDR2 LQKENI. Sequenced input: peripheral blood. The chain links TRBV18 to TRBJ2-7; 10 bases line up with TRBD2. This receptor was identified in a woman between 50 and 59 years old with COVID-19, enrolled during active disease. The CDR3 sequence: CASSPVSGGAPYEQYF. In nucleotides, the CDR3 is TGTGCCAGCTCACCTGTAAGCGGGGGGGCCCCCTACGAGCAGTACTTC.